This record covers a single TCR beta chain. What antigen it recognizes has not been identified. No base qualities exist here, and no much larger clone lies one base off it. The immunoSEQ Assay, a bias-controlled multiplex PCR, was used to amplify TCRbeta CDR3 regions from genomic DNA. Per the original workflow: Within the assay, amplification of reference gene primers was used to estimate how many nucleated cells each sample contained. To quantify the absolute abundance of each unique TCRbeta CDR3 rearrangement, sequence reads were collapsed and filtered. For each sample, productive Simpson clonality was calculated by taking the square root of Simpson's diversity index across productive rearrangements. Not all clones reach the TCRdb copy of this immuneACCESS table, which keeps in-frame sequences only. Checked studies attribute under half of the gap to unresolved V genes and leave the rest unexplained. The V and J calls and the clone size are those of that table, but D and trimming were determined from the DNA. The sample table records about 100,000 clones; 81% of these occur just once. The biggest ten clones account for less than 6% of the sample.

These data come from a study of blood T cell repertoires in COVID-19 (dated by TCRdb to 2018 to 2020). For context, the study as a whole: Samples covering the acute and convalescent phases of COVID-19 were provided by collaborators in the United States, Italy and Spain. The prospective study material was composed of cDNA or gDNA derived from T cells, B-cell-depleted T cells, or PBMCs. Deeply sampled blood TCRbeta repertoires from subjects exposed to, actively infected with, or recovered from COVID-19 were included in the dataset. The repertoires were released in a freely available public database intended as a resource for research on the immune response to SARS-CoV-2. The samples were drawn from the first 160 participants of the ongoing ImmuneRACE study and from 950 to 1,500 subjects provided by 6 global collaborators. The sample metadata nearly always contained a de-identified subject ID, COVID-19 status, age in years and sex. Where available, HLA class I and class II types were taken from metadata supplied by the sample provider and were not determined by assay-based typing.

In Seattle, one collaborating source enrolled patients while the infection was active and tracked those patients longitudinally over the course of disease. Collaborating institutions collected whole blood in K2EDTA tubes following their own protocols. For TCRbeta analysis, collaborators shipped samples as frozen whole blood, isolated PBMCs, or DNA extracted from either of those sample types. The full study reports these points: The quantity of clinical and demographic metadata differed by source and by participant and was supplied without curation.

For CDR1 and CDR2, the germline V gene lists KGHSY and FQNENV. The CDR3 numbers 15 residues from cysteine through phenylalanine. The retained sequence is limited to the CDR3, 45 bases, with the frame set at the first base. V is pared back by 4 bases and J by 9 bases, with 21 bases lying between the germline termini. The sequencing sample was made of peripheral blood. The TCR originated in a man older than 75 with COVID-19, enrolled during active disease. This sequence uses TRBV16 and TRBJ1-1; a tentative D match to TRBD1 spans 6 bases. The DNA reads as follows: TGTGCCAGCAGCCCACGGTCTCTAGACAGGATTAAAGCTTTCTTT. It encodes CASSPRSLDRIKAFF.